The T cell receptor beta chain described here comes from a study of T cells in Graves' hyperthyroidism and ophthalmopathy. The study, taken as a whole, reports: With a median lead of about 6.9 months before onset, the model predicted ophthalmopathy.

The V end lost 0 bases, the J end lost 3 bases, and 10 bases lay between the germline ends. Per germline, CDR1 SGDLS and CDR2 YYNGEE. The CDR3 runs 14 residues. Amplified TCR beta CDR3 regions derived from RNA transcripts. First-round RT-PCR of the TCR CDR3 relied on the HTBI primer set. TCRdb recomputed calls from the multiplex PCR reads with MiXCR, one row per CDR3 protein. The sample holds approximately 600,000 distinct CDR3 sequences, over 12% seen once. Clinical symptoms, serum thyroxine and TRAb, thyroid ultrasound and orbital computed tomography were used for the diagnoses. A note on this clonotype: Its antigen is not known.

Sequences were obtained from blood. The receptor comes from a middle-aged woman with Graves' ophthalmopathy. The chain combines TRBV9 with TRBJ2-7; D uncertain. CDR3 sequence reads: CASSVEDGHYEQYF. The CDR3 DNA reads TGTGCCAGCAGCGTAGAGGACGGCCACTACGAGCAGTACTTC.